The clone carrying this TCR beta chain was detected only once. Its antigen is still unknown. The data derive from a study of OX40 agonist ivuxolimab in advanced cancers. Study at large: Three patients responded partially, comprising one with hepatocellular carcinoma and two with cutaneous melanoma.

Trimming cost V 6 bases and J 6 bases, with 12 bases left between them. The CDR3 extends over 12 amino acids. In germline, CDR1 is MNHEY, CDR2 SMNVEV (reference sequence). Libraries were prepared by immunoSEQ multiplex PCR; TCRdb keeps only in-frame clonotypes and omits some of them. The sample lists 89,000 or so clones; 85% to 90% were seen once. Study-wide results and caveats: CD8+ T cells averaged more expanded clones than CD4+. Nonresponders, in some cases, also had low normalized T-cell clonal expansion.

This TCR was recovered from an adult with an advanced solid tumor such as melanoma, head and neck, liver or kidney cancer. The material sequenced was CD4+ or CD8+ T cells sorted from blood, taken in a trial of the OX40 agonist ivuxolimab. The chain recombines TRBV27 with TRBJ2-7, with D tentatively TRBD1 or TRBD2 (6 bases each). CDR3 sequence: CASSRPGAEQYF. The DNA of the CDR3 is TGTGCCAGCAGCCGCCCGGGGGCCGAGCAGTACTTC.